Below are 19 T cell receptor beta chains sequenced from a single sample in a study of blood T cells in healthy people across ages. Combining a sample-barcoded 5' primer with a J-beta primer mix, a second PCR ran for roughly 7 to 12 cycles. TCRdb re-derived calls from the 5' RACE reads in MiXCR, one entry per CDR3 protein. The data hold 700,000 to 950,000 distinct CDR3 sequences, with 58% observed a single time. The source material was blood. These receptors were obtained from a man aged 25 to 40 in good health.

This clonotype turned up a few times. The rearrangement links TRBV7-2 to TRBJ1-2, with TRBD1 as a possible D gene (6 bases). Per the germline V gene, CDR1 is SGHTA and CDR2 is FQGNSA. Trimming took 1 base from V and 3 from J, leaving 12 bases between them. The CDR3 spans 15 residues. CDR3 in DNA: TGTGCCAGCAGCTTAGGTTTCGCAGGGGACTATGGCTACACCTTC. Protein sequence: CASSLGFAGDYGYTF.

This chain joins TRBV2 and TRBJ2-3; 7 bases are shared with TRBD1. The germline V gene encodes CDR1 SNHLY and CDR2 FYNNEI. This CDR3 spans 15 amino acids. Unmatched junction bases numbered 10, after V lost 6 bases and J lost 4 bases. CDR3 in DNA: TGTGCCAGCAGCCCCGACAGGGTCGTGGCAGATACGCAGTATTTT. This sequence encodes CASSPDRVVADTQYF.

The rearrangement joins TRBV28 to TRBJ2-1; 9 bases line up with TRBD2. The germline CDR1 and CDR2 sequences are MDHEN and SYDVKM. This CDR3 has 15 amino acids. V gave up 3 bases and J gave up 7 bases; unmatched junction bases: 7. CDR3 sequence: CASSLGGRASNEQFF. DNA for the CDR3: TGTGCCAGCAGTTTGGGCGGGAGGGCCTCAAATGAGCAGTTCTTC.

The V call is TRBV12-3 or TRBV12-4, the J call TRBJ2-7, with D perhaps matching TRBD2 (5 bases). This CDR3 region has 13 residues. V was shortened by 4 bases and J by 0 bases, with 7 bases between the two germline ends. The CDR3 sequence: CASSCTSSYEQYF. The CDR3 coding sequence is TGTGCCAGCAGTTGCACTAGCTCCTACGAGCAGTACTTC.

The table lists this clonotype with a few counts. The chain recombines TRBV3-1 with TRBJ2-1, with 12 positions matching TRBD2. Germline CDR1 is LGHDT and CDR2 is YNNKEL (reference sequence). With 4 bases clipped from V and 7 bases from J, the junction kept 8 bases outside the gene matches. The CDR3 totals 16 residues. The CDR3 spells CASSPAFTSGGNEQFF. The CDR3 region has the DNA TGTGCCAGCAGCCCGGCCTTTACTAGCGGGGGGAATGAGCAGTTCTTC.

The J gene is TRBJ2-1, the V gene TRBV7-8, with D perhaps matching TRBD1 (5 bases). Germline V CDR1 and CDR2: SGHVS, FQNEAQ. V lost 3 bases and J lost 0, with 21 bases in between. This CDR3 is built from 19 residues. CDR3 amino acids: CASSFRQHSKSSSYNEQFF. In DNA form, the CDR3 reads TGTGCCAGCAGCTTCCGACAGCACTCAAAAAGTAGCTCCTACAATGAGCAGTTCTTC.

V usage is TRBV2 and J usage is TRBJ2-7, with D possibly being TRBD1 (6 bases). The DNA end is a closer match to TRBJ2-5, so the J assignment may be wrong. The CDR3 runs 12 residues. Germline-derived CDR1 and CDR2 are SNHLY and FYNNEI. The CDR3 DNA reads TGTGCCAGCATGGAACAGGGCCAGACCCAGTACTTC. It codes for CASMEQGQTQYF.

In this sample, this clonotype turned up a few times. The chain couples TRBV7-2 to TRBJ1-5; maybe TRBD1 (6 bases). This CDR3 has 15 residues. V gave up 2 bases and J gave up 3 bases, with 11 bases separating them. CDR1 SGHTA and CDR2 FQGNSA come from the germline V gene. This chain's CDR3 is CASSLQDRPNQPQHF. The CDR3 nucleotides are TGTGCCAGCAGCTTACAGGACAGACCCAATCAGCCCCAGCATTTT.

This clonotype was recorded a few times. This CDR3 is CASSYRALGADTQYF. The CDR3 DNA follows: TGTGCCAGCAGTTATCGTGCACTAGGGGCAGATACGCAGTATTTT. This chain uses TRBV6-5 with TRBJ2-3; D may match TRBD1 or TRBD2 (5 bases each). CDR3 size: 15 residues. The germline V gene encodes CDR1 MNHEY and CDR2 SVGAGI. V lost 3 bases, J lost 4 bases, and 14 bases lay in between.

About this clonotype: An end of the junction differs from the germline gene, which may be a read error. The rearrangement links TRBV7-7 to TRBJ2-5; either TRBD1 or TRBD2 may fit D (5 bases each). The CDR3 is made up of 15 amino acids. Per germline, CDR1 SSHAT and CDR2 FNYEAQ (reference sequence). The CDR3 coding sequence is TGTGCTAGCAGCGCCAGTGGGGACCCCCAAGAGACCCAGTACTTC. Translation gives CASSASGDPQETQYF. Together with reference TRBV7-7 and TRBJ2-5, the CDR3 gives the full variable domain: GAGVSQSPRYKVTKRGQDVTLRCDPISSHATLYWYQQALGQGPEFLTYFNYEAQPDKSGLPSDRFSAERPEGSISTLTIQRTEQRDSAMYRCASSASGDPQETQYFGPGTRLLVL.

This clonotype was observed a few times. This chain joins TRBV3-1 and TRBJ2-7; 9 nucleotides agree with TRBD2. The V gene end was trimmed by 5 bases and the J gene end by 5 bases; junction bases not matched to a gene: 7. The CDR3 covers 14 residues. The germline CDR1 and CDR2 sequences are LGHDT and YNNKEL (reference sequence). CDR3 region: CASSENSGSNEQYF. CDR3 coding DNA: TGTGCCAGCAGCGAAAATAGCGGGAGCAACGAGCAGTACTTC.

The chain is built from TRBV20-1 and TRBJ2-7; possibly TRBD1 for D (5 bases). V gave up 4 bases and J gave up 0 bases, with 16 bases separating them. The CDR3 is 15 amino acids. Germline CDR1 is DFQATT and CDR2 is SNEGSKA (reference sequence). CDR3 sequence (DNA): TGCAGTGCTATCCCCGGAAGGGGCGGCTCCTACGAGCAGTACTTC. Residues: CSAIPGRGGSYEQYF.

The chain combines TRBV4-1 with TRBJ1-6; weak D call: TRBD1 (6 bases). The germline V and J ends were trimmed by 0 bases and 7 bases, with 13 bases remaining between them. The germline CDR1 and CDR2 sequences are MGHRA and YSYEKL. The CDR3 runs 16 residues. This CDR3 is CASSQDSAGENSPLHF. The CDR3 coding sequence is TGCGCCAGCAGCCAAGATTCGGCAGGGGAGAATTCACCCCTCCACTTT.

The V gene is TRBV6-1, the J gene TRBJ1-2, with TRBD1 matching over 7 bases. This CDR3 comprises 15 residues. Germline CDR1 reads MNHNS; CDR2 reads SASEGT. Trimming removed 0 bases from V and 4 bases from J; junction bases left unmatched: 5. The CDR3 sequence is CASSEAGTGVYGYTF. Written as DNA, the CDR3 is TGTGCCAGCAGTGAAGCAGGCACAGGGGTCTATGGCTACACCTTC.

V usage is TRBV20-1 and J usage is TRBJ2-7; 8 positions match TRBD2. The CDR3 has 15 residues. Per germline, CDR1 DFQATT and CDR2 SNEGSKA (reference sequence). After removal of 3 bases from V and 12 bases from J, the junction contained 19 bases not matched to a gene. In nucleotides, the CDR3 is TGCAGTGCTAGGACTAGCGTGGCGACCGTATGTGGTCCGTACTTC. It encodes CSARTSVATVCGPYF.

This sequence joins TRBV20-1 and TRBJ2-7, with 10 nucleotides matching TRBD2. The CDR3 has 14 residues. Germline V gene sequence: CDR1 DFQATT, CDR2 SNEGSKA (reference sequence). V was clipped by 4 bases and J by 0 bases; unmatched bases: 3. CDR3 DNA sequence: TGCAGTGCTATCGGACTAGCGGTCTCCTACGAGCAGTACTTC. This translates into CSAIGLAVSYEQYF.

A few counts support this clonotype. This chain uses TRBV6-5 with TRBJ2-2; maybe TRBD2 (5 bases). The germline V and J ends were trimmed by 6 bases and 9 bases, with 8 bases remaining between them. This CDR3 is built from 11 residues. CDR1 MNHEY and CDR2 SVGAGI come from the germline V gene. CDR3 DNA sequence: TGTGCCAGCAGGGGGAGCCGGGAGCTGTTTTTT. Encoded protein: CASRGSRELFF.

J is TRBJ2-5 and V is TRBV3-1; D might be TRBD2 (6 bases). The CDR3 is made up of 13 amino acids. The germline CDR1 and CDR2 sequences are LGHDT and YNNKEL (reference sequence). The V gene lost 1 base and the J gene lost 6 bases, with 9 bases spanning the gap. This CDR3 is CASSQGGTQTQYF. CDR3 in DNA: TGTGCCAGCAGCCAAGGCGGGACGCAGACCCAGTACTTC.

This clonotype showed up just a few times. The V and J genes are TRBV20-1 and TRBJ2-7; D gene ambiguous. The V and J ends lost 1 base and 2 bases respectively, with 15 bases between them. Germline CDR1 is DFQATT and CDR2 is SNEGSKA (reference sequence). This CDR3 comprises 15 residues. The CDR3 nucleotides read TGCAGTGCTAGAGCCTCCCAACGGTTGACCTACGAGCAGTACTTC. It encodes CSARASQRLTYEQYF.